Shown below are 29 T cell receptor beta chains from a single sample sequenced in a study of cytomegalovirus exposure and HLA in healthy donors. Both 60 Vbeta primers and 13 Jbeta primers went into the PCR. The method was immunoSEQ multiplex PCR; TCRdb's version includes in-frame clones alone and lacks a portion of them. The profile covers approximately 100,000 clones, with around 80% appearing a single time and around 3.8% taken by the ten largest. The sample was PBMCs. The receptors here all came from a woman aged 50 to 65 in good health and CMV-seropositive.

Regarding this clone: Other DNA sequences within the sample encode an identical CDR3. As DNA, the CDR3 is TGCGCCAGCAGCTTGTCAGGGAGGGGCACAGATACGCAGTATTTT. Translated, it gives CASSLSGRGTDTQYF. This chain connects TRBV5-1 to TRBJ2-3; 7 positions match TRBD2. The V segment lost 1 base and the J segment 1 base; nucleotides outside the gene matches: 3. The CDR3 totals 15 residues. Germline V gene data show CDR1 as SGHRS and CDR2 as YFSETQ.

The J gene is TRBJ1-1, the V gene TRBV10-2; 9 bases are a match to TRBD1. With V trimmed by 6 bases and J by 7 bases, 6 bases remained unmatched. Per the germline V gene, CDR1 is WSHSY and CDR2 is SAAADI. This CDR3 region has 13 residues. CDR3 nucleotide sequence: TGCGCCAGCAGCTGGGACAGGGCGAGTGAAGCTTTCTTT. Amino acid sequence: CASSWDRASEAFF.

This clone has only a few counts. Germline and junction disagree at one end, which may indicate a read error. The rearrangement links TRBV4-2 to TRBJ1-3; TRBD1 might be the D (5 bases). Germline V CDR1 and CDR2: LGHNA, YNFKEQ. This CDR3 spans 22 amino acids. In DNA, the CDR3 is TGTGCCAGCAGCCACCCCGGGAGTAAGGGGCGCTTGGGGGAGCGATGGGAGTTGGATTGGAATTTT. Protein product: CASSHPGSKGRLGERWELDWNF.

This chain joins TRBV6-6 and TRBJ2-3, with D possibly TRBD2 on 6 matching bases. The CDR3 has 13 amino acids. The germline V gene has CDR1 MNHNY and CDR2 SVGAGI (reference sequence). The V gene lost 7 bases and the J gene lost 5 bases, with 13 bases spanning the gap. CDR3 sequence (DNA): TGTGCCAGCACCCCGACGGGGGTAGATACGCAGTATTTT. Amino acids: CASTPTGVDTQYF.

The V gene is TRBV9, the J gene TRBJ2-6; TRBD1 aligns across 12 bases. V lost 3 bases, J lost 0 bases, and 1 base stayed unmatched. The CDR3 runs 17 residues. Germline assignment: CDR1 SGDLS and CDR2 YYNGEE. The CDR3 sequence: CASSAGQGASGANVLTF. The CDR3 nucleotides are TGTGCCAGCAGCGCGGGACAGGGGGCCTCTGGGGCCAACGTCCTGACTTTC.

This chain joins TRBV4-1 and TRBJ2-3; 9 bases map to TRBD2. Germline V CDR1 and CDR2: MGHRA, YSYEKL. The ends lost 1 base at V and 5 bases at J; junction bases unmatched: 4. The CDR3 is 15 amino acids. In DNA, the CDR3 is TGCGCCAGCAGCCAAGGCGGGGGGGCTGGAGATACGCAGTATTTT. It is translated as CASSQGGGAGDTQYF.

The chain carries TRBV7-6 and TRBJ2-1, with 7 bases matching TRBD2. The V gene end was trimmed by 1 base and the J gene end by 0 bases; junction bases not matched to a gene: 6. Germline loops: CDR1 SGHVS, CDR2 FNYEAQ. CDR3 length: 17 residues. Here the CDR3 DNA reads TGTGCCAGCAGCTTAGACTCTGCGGGAGACTCCTACAATGAGCAGTTCTTC. Protein product: CASSLDSAGDSYNEQFF.

The chain is built from TRBV6-6 and TRBJ1-5, with a tentative D call TRBD1 (5 bases). Trimming cost V 5 bases and J 4 bases, with 15 bases left between them. The V gene's germline CDR1 is MNHNY and CDR2 SVGAGI (reference sequence). This CDR3 is 15 amino acids long. In DNA, the CDR3 is TGTGCCAGCAGTCACGGCGGGACCAATAATCAGCCCCAGCATTTT. Translated, it gives CASSHGGTNNQPQHF.

This sequence joins TRBV6-6 and TRBJ1-2; possibly TRBD1 for D (5 bases). The V and J ends lost 9 bases and 1 base respectively, with 9 bases between them. CDR1 is MNHNY, CDR2 SVGAGI, per germline (reference sequence). The CDR3 contains 12 residues. CDR3 sequence: CASSDSNYGYTF. The CDR3 bases are TGTGCCAGTTCCGACAGTAACTATGGCTACACCTTC.

The chain has TRBV21-1 and TRBJ2-7; the table's TRBD1 call for D was not verified on the DNA. TRBV21-1 is a pseudogene locus. This CDR3 comprises 15 residues. The DNA for the CDR3 is TGTGCCAGCAGCAAAGTTGGGACAGGGCACTACGAGCAGTACTTC. Its protein is CASSKVGTGHYEQYF.

This chain connects TRBV5-1 to TRBJ1-1; TRBD1 agrees at 9 bases. Germline V CDR1 and CDR2: SGHRS, YFSETQ. The CDR3 is made up of 15 amino acids. The junction had 5 bases not matched to a gene; V was cut back by 0 bases and J by 5 bases. The CDR3 nucleotides are TGCGCCAGCAGCTTGGTAAGACAGGGGGATACTGAAGCTTTCTTT. This gives the protein CASSLVRQGDTEAFF.

This chain uses TRBV18 with TRBJ2-5; no clear D gene. This CDR3 region has 12 residues. Trimming removed 3 bases from V and 0 bases from J, with 2 bases in between. Germline CDR1 KGHSH, CDR2 LQKENI. This CDR3 is CASSPNQETQYF. In DNA form, the CDR3 reads TGTGCCAGCTCACCCAACCAAGAGACCCAGTACTTC.

V is TRBV15 and J is TRBJ1-2; 9 bases fit TRBD1. Unmatched junction bases numbered 11, after V lost 4 bases and J lost 8 bases. Germline CDR1 reads LNHNV; CDR2 reads YYDKDF (reference sequence). The CDR3 spans 15 residues. CDR3 DNA: TGTGCCACCAGCACACCGGGACAGGGCCTTCGAGGCTACACCTTC. It yields the protein CATSTPGQGLRGYTF.

The rearrangement links TRBV15 to TRBJ2-1; TRBD2 aligns across 12 bases. V lost 0 bases, J lost 6 bases, and 6 bases stayed unmatched. The CDR3 extends over 17 amino acids. Germline CDR1 and CDR2: LNHNV and YYDKDF (reference sequence). In DNA, the CDR3 is TGTGCCACCAGCAGAGATCAAGGACTAGCGGGAAGCAATGAGCAGTTCTTC. Protein sequence: CATSRDQGLAGSNEQFF.

The CDR3 loop reads CSVAGTGDANQPQHF. CDR3 sequence (DNA): TGCAGCGTAGCCGGGACGGGGGACGCCAATCAGCCCCAGCATTTT. This chain links TRBV29-1 with TRBJ1-5; D is possibly TRBD1 (5 bases). The ends were cut back, 6 bases at V and 3 bases at J, with 18 bases in the middle. The CDR3 length is 15 residues. CDR1 and CDR2 from the germline V gene are SQVTM and ANQGSEA.

The chain recombines TRBV15 with TRBJ1-6, with D unresolved. The V and J ends lost 5 bases and 9 bases respectively, with 17 bases between them. The CDR3 has 15 residues. The germline gives CDR1 LNHNV, CDR2 YYDKDF (reference sequence). CDR3 protein: CATSAGPRDSSPLHF. In DNA form, the CDR3 reads TGTGCCACCAGCGCGGGCCCCCGAGATAGTTCACCCCTCCACTTT.

The V call is TRBV5-5, the J call TRBJ1-1; D is unresolved. V dropped 4 bases and J dropped 3 bases, with 4 bases sitting between them. The CDR3 is 11 amino acids. The germline V gene has CDR1 SGHKS and CDR2 YYEKEE (reference sequence). For the CDR3, the DNA is TGTGCCAGCAGCCGAGACACTGAAGCTTTCTTT. This translates into CASSRDTEAFF.

The chain joins TRBV18 to TRBJ1-1; the D is unclear. The CDR3 has 12 amino acids. Trimming removed 3 bases at V and 5 bases at J, with 7 bases between. Germline lookup yields CDR1 KGHSH and CDR2 LQKENI. The CDR3 region has the DNA TGTGCCAGCTCACCTATCGGGACTGAAGCTTTCTTT. Its protein product is CASSPIGTEAFF.

The chain employs TRBV2 and TRBJ1-4; 7 nucleotides align to TRBD1. V lost 6 bases and J lost 4; bases outside the gene matches: 2. CDR1 and CDR2 from the germline V gene are SNHLY and FYNNEI. This CDR3 is built from 13 residues. CDR3 coding DNA: TGTGCCAGCAGCCAGGGGGGTAATGAAAAACTGTTTTTT. As protein: CASSQGGNEKLFF.

The J gene is TRBJ2-2, the V gene TRBV18; TRBD1 aligns across 7 bases. Germline CDR1 is KGHSH and CDR2 is LQKENI. The junction had 7 bases not matched to a gene; V was cut back by 3 bases and J by 0 bases. CDR3 length: 17 amino acids. Here the CDR3 DNA reads TGTGCCAGCTCACCCGACCGGACAGGCGCGAACACCGGGGAGCTGTTTTTT. It translates to CASSPDRTGANTGELFF.

The chain combines TRBV5-6 with TRBJ2-7; no clear D. CDR3 length: 12 amino acids. CDR1 and CDR2 (germline): SGHDT, YYEEEE. V was cut by 1 base and J by 0 bases, with 2 bases left in between. The CDR3 nucleotides are TGTGCCAGCAGCTTGTACTCCTACGAGCAGTACTTC. This gives the protein CASSLYSYEQYF.

This chain connects TRBV5-1 to TRBJ1-1; 7 bases fit TRBD1. Germline V CDR1 and CDR2: SGHRS, YFSETQ. V trimming: 0 bases; J trimming: 5 bases; junction bases outside the gene matches: 7. This CDR3 has 15 amino acids. The CDR3 bases are TGCGCCAGCAGCTTGGGAGAGGGGGCAGCGACTGAAGCTTTCTTT. Translation: CASSLGEGAATEAFF.

The chain has TRBV5-8 and TRBJ2-3; tentative D call: TRBD1 (5 bases). The CDR3 extends over 15 amino acids. CDR1 SGHTS and CDR2 YDEGEE come from the germline V gene. V lost 2 bases to trimming and J lost 0 bases, with 10 bases between them. The CDR3 nucleotides read TGTGCCAGCAGCTTCGGACACCCGAGCACAGATACGCAGTATTTT. This sequence encodes CASSFGHPSTDTQYF.

The chain couples TRBV7-9 to TRBJ1-2; 7 nucleotides agree with TRBD1. The CDR3 totals 17 residues. V trimming: 4 bases; J trimming: 6 bases; junction bases outside the gene matches: 17. The V gene's germline CDR1 is SEHNR and CDR2 FQNEAQ (reference sequence). In DNA form, the CDR3 reads TGTGCCAGCAGCTCCGTTGAGGGGGCCCTCCCCGCGCATGGCTACACCTTC. Translated, it gives CASSSVEGALPAHGYTF.

The chain couples TRBV29-1 to TRBJ1-1, with 8 bases that match TRBD1. Trimming removed 2 bases from V and 4 bases from J; junction bases left unmatched: 6. This CDR3 contains 14 residues. Germline V gene data show CDR1 as SQVTM and CDR2 as ANQGSEA. Written as DNA, the CDR3 is TGCAGCGTTGAAAGGACAGGGTTGGGCACTGAAGCTTTCTTT. Its protein is CSVERTGLGTEAFF.

This chain connects TRBV5-4 to TRBJ1-1; 9 bases are shared with TRBD1. The CDR3 consists of 15 residues. Germline values: CDR1 SGHNT, CDR2 YYREEE (reference sequence). J was trimmed by 2 bases and V by 4 bases; bases with no gene match: 6. DNA for the CDR3: TGTGCCAGCAGCGTAGGACAGGGGTTCAACACTGAAGCTTTCTTT. Translation gives CASSVGQGFNTEAFF.

This clone appeared a few times. The chain couples TRBV7-9 to TRBJ2-3, with 13 nucleotides matching TRBD2. The V gene's germline CDR1 is SEHNR and CDR2 FQNEAQ (reference sequence). The CDR3 spans 15 residues. V trimming: 7 bases; J trimming: 7 bases; junction bases outside the gene matches: 8. CDR3 residues: CASNSLAGGPYTQYF. The CDR3 DNA sequence: TGTGCCAGCAACTCACTAGCGGGAGGGCCATATACGCAGTATTTT.

This clone was detected once. This chain joins TRBV5-4 and TRBJ1-1, with 8 bases aligning to TRBD1. Germline values: CDR1 SGHNT, CDR2 YYREEE (reference sequence). The CDR3 loop spans 16 amino acids. Trimming took 3 bases from V and 1 from J; bases not matched to a gene: 8. CDR3 bases: TGTGCCAGCAGCTCCGGGACAGGCATCGAGAACACTGAAGCTTTCTTT. Translation gives CASSSGTGIENTEAFF.

The chain joins TRBV10-1 to TRBJ2-7; a weak D match, TRBD2 (6 bases). The ends were cut back, 5 bases at V and 2 bases at J, with 10 bases in the middle. Looked up from germline, CDR1 is WNHNN and CDR2 is SYGVQD (reference sequence). This CDR3 contains 13 residues. The CDR3 loop is CASSRGKTYEQYF. The CDR3 DNA is TGCGCCAGCAGTCGCGGGAAAACCTACGAGCAGTACTTC.